Following are 27 T cell receptor beta chains from one sample sequenced in a study of T cell repertoires in cytomegalovirus infection. Antigens of these TCRs are unknown. TCRdb re-called the reads through MiXCR, storing one row per CDR3 protein. Seen here are some 940,000 distinct CDR3 sequences, around 29% observed once, and the top ten hold roughly an eighth. Sequenced material: cultured CD8+ T cells from PBMCs, taken from culture after CMV antigen stimulation. The receptors originated from a human donor in good health (CMV status not recorded). Some clones in this sample may be carry-over from other donors' samples.

This clonotype was detected many times. The chain uses TRBV29-1 and TRBJ1-1; no definite D call. CDR3 size: 13 residues. Germline CDR1 is SQVTM and CDR2 is ANQGSEA. V lost 7 bases and J lost 0, with 12 bases in between. CDR3 sequence (DNA): TGCAGCGCTGGGGAGAGCATGAACACTGAAGCTTTCTTT. Protein sequence: CSAGESMNTEAFF.

The rearrangement joins TRBV28 to TRBJ2-1; D is ambiguous. This CDR3 region has 18 residues. V was cut by 6 bases and J by 3 bases, with 24 bases left in between. The germline V gene encodes CDR1 MDHEN and CDR2 SYDVKM. The CDR3 loop reads CASRSYPAGGEDYNEQFF. The CDR3 DNA reads TGTGCCAGCAGATCATATCCGGCTGGCGGCGAAGACTACAATGAGCAGTTCTTC.

This rearrangement joins TRBV6-1 to TRBJ1-4, with a weak D call TRBD1 (6 bases). This CDR3 comprises 17 residues. Germline CDR1 reads MNHNS; CDR2 reads SASEGT. Trimming shortened V by 0 bases and J by 0 bases, and 11 bases separated the two germline ends. The CDR3 bases are TGTGCCAGCAGTGAAGCCCGGCAGGGGACAACTAATGAAAAACTGTTTTTT. This encodes CASSEARQGTTNEKLFF.

This clonotype came up many times. This chain joins TRBV7-9 and TRBJ2-1; either TRBD1 or TRBD2 may supply D (5 bases each). The V end lost 5 bases, the J end lost 4 bases, and 21 bases lay between the germline ends. Looked up from germline, CDR1 is SEHNR and CDR2 is FQNEAQ (reference sequence). The CDR3 consists of 17 residues. This chain's CDR3 is CASSELEGLGDYNEQFF. Written as DNA, the CDR3 is TGTGCCAGCAGCGAGCTAGAGGGGCTAGGGGATTACAATGAGCAGTTCTTC.

The V and J genes are TRBV6-6 and TRBJ2-2; 9 bases match TRBD1. Per germline, CDR1 MNHNY and CDR2 SVGAGI (reference sequence). The V and J ends lost 8 bases and 4 bases, in that order; junction bases with no gene match: 8. This CDR3 has 15 amino acids. The CDR3 reads CASLSRTGATGELFF. The CDR3 coding sequence is TGTGCCAGCCTTAGCCGGACAGGGGCCACCGGGGAGCTGTTTTTT.

The chain links TRBV6-6 to TRBJ1-5; possible D gene TRBD1, 6 bases. Trimming removed 7 bases at V and 7 bases at J, with 14 bases between. The CDR3 consists of 13 residues. Looked up from germline, CDR1 is MNHNY and CDR2 is SVGAGI (reference sequence). The CDR3 sequence is CASTPEGVQPQHF. The CDR3 coding sequence is TGTGCCAGCACCCCCGAGGGGGTCCAGCCCCAGCATTTT.

This clonotype was observed at least ten times. The chain carries TRBV7-9 and TRBJ2-2, with D maybe TRBD2 (5 bases). CDR3 length equals 15 residues. Germline values: CDR1 SEHNR, CDR2 FQNEAQ (reference sequence). The V gene lost 4 bases and the J gene lost 3 bases, with 12 bases spanning the gap. CDR3 protein: CASSSRTGDTGELFF. The CDR3 bases are TGTGCCAGCAGCTCCCGGACTGGGGACACCGGGGAGCTGTTTTTT.

This chain uses TRBV6-2 or TRBV6-3 with TRBJ2-1, with D possibly matching TRBD2 (6 bases). The CDR3 consists of 16 residues. Germline V gene data show CDR1 as MNHEY and CDR2 as SVGEGT. V was clipped by 2 bases and J by 4 bases, with 15 bases between them. CDR3 DNA: TGTGCCAGCAGTTACCCGTCGGGGGTACTATACAATGAGCAGTTCTTC. Translated: CASSYPSGVLYNEQFF.

This clonotype has a single count. This sequence joins TRBV27 and TRBJ2-2; D is unclear. The germline gives CDR1 MNHEY, CDR2 SMNVEV (reference sequence). Trimming pared 3 bases from V and 4 bases from J, leaving 6 bases between. The CDR3 spans 13 residues. CDR3 DNA sequence: TGTGCCAGCAGTTTTAAGAGCACCGGGGAGCTGTTTTTT. As protein: CASSFKSTGELFF.

V gene TRBV7-3 combines with J gene TRBJ2-2; 10 nucleotides align to TRBD2. Germline assignment: CDR1 SGHTA and CDR2 FQGTGA. The junction had 12 bases not matched to a gene; V was cut back by 8 bases and J by 0 bases. The CDR3 runs to 18 residues. CDR3 in DNA: TGTGCCAGCGGAGGGCTAGCGGGGGAGACCCCGAACACCGGGGAGCTGTTTTTT. Amino acid sequence: CASGGLAGETPNTGELFF.

This clonotype was detected only a few times. The chain carries TRBV9 and TRBJ2-5; weak D call: TRBD2 (5 bases). V lost 0 bases to trimming and J lost 5 bases, with 14 bases between them. The CDR3 runs to 15 residues. Germline lookup yields CDR1 SGDLS and CDR2 YYNGEE. CDR3 bases: TGTGCCAGCAGCGTAGAGGCCGTAACGGGGGAGACCCAGTACTTC. Protein: CASSVEAVTGETQYF.

This clonotype was counted a few times. The chain couples TRBV9 to TRBJ2-5; TRBD2 matches 12 bases. V lost 4 bases and J lost 6; bases outside the gene matches: 10. The V gene's germline CDR1 is SGDLS and CDR2 YYNGEE. The CDR3 length is 16 residues. For the CDR3, the DNA is TGTGCCAGCAGCAACCCTAGCGGGGGGGCAAAAAAGACCCAGTACTTC. Its protein is CASSNPSGGAKKTQYF.

The V call is TRBV7-9, the J call TRBJ1-2; 9 nucleotides align to TRBD1. Germline CDR1 SEHNR, CDR2 FQNEAQ (reference sequence). The CDR3 contains 13 residues. After removal of 5 bases from V and 6 bases from J, the junction contained 4 bases not matched to a gene. In DNA form, the CDR3 reads TGTGCCAGCAGCGGGACAGGGAGCCATGGCTACACCTTC. Protein sequence: CASSGTGSHGYTF.

The CDR3 loop is CASSLEVNTDTQYF. CDR3 coding DNA: TGCGCCAGCAGCTTGGAAGTTAACACAGATACGCAGTATTTT. This chain joins TRBV5-1 and TRBJ2-3, with D uncertain. The CDR3 spans 14 residues. CDR1 and CDR2 (germline): SGHRS, YFSETQ. Trimming removed 0 bases at V and 2 bases at J, with 7 bases between.

The chain uses TRBV27 and TRBJ2-5, with 10 nucleotides matching TRBD1. After removal of 3 bases from V and 4 bases from J, the junction contained 8 bases not matched to a gene. There are 16 residues in the CDR3. The V gene's germline CDR1 is MNHEY and CDR2 SMNVEV (reference sequence). The CDR3 region has the DNA TGTGCCAGCAGTTTCCGATGGACAGGGGGTGGAGAGACCCAGTACTTC. This codes for CASSFRWTGGGETQYF.

The J gene is TRBJ2-7, the V gene TRBV10-3, with 7 bases fitting TRBD2. The CDR3 runs 14 residues. The trim removed 2 bases at V and 1 base at J, leaving 2 bases unmatched. The germline V gene encodes CDR1 ENHRY and CDR2 SYGVKD. The CDR3 loop is CAISERGESYEQYF. Written as DNA, the CDR3 is TGTGCCATCAGTGAGCGGGGGGAATCCTACGAGCAGTACTTC.

This clonotype was picked up a small number of times. The chain employs TRBV6-5 and TRBJ1-1, with 8 bases fitting TRBD1. This CDR3 is built from 16 residues. Germline CDR1 is MNHEY and CDR2 is SVGAGI. V dropped 0 bases and J dropped 4; count of bases not matched to a gene: 7. In DNA, the CDR3 is TGTGCCAGCAGTTACTCCTTTACAGGGGGAGGCACTGAAGCTTTCTTT. This translates into CASSYSFTGGGTEAFF.

This clonotype came up a few times. The rearrangement links TRBV24-1 to TRBJ2-1, with 7 bases matching TRBD1. This CDR3 spans 15 amino acids. The V gene end was trimmed by 3 bases and the J gene end by 6 bases; junction bases not matched to a gene: 7. The V gene's germline CDR1 is KGHDR and CDR2 SFDVKD. The CDR3 DNA is TGTGCCACCAGTGATGACAACCGGGACAGCAATGAGCAGTTCTTC. It yields the protein CATSDDNRDSNEQFF.

The genes are TRBV7-6 and TRBJ2-1, with 9 nucleotides matching TRBD2. Germline CDR1 reads SGHVS; CDR2 reads FNYEAQ. CDR3 length: 15 amino acids. The V segment lost 5 bases and the J segment 3 bases; nucleotides outside the gene matches: 5. The CDR3 coding sequence is TGTGCCAGCAGCCGTAGCGGGGGCCACTACAATGAGCAGTTCTTC. Its protein product is CASSRSGGHYNEQFF.

This clonotype appeared once. This chain connects TRBV5-1 to TRBJ1-1, with D tentatively TRBD1 (6 bases). V lost 0 bases, J lost 5 bases, and 17 bases lay in between. Per germline, CDR1 SGHRS and CDR2 YFSETQ. This CDR3 region has 16 residues. The CDR3 sequence: CASSLAEYTGWTEAFF. The CDR3 DNA is TGCGCCAGCAGCTTGGCCGAGTACACAGGGTGGACTGAAGCTTTCTTT.

This clonotype was seen only a few times. V is TRBV6-1 and J is TRBJ1-6, with D perhaps matching TRBD1 (5 bases). V was clipped by 0 bases and J by 2 bases, with 11 bases between them. This CDR3 spans 17 amino acids. Germline V gene data show CDR1 as MNHNS and CDR2 as SASEGT. CDR3 residues: CASSEARRGAYNSPLHF. The CDR3 bases are TGTGCCAGCAGTGAAGCGAGAAGGGGCGCCTATAATTCACCCCTCCACTTT.

The V call is TRBV20-1, the J call TRBJ2-5; possible D gene TRBD1, 6 bases. This CDR3 is 13 amino acids long. The V gene lost 0 bases and the J gene lost 5 bases, with 10 bases spanning the gap. Per the germline V gene, CDR1 is DFQATT and CDR2 is SNEGSKA (reference sequence). The CDR3 coding sequence is TGCAGTGCTAGAGAACAAACAGGGGAGACCCAGTACTTC. Its translation is CSAREQTGETQYF.

The rearrangement joins TRBV7-9 to TRBJ1-5, with a weak D call TRBD1 (6 bases). The V gene's germline CDR1 is SEHNR and CDR2 FQNEAQ (reference sequence). The ends were cut back, 1 base at V and 4 bases at J, with 17 bases in the middle. The CDR3 is 17 residues long. CDR3 in DNA: TGTGCCAGCAGCTTAGGAGGTTGGGGGCAGTTAAATCAGCCCCAGCATTTT. It translates to CASSLGGWGQLNQPQHF.

This clonotype was counted at least ten times. The chain employs TRBV7-9 and TRBJ1-3, with D perhaps TRBD1 (6 bases). The CDR3 loop spans 13 amino acids. Germline loops: CDR1 SEHNR, CDR2 FQNEAQ (reference sequence). Trimming took off 5 bases at V and 3 bases at J, with 8 bases between the two ends. The CDR3 here is CASSGQFGNTIYF. In nucleotides, the CDR3 is TGTGCCAGCAGCGGACAGTTTGGAAACACCATATATTTT.

The gene calls are TRBV27 and TRBJ1-1; maybe TRBD1 (5 bases). The length of the CDR3 is 11 residues. Germline-derived CDR1 and CDR2 are MNHEY and SMNVEV (reference sequence). Trimming pared 8 bases from V and 10 bases from J, leaving 14 bases between. In nucleotides, the CDR3 is TGTGCCAGCCGGGATGCGAGGGGAGCTTTCTTT. It is translated as CASRDARGAFF.

This clonotype came up a few times. The V gene is TRBV6-1, the J gene TRBJ2-7; D not resolved. Between the trimmed V and J ends, which lost 5 bases and 3 bases, there was a span of 5 bases. Germline V gene data show CDR1 as MNHNS and CDR2 as SASEGT. The length of the CDR3 is 11 residues. For the CDR3, the DNA is TGTGCCAGCAGTACAGACTACGAGCAGTACTTC. This sequence encodes CASSTDYEQYF.

The J gene is TRBJ1-2, the V gene TRBV5-1; 10 bases map to TRBD1. The trim removed 0 bases at V and 6 bases at J, leaving 5 bases unmatched. CDR1 is SGHRS and CDR2 is YFSETQ in the germline V gene. This CDR3 comprises 15 residues. The CDR3 loop is CASSLEGQGIHGYTF. As DNA, the CDR3 is TGCGCCAGCAGCTTGGAGGGACAGGGGATCCATGGCTACACCTTC.